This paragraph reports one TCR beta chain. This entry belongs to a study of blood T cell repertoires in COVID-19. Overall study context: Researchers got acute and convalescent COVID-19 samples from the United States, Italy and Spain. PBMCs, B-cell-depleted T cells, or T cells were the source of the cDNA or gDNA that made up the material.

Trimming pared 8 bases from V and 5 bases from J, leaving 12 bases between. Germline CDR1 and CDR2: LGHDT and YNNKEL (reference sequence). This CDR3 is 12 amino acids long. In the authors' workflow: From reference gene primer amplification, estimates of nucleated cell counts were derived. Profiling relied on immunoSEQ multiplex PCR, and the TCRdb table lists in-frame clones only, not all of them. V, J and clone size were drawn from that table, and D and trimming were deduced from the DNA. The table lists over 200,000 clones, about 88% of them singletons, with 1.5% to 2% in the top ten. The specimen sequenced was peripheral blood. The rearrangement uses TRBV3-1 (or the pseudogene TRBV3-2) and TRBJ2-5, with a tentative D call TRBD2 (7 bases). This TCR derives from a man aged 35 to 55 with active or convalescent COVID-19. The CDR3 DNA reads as TGTGCCAGCGGGGGGGCCGGGGAGACCCAGTACTTC. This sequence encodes CASGGAGETQYF.